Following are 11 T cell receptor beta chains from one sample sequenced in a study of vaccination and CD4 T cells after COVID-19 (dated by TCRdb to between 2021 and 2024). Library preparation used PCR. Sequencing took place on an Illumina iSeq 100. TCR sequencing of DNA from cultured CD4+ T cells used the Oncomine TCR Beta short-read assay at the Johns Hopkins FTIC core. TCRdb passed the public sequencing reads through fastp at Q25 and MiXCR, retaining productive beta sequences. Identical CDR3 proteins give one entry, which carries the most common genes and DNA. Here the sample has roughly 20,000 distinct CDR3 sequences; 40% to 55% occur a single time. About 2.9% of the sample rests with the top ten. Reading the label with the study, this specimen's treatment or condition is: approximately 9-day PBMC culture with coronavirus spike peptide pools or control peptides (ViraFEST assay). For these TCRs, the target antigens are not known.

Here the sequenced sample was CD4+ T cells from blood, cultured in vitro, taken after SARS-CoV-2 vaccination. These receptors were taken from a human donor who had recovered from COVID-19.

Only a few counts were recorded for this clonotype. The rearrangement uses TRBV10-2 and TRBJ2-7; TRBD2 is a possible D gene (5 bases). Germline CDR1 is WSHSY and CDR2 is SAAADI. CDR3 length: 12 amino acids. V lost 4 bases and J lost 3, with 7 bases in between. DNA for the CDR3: TGCGCCAGCAGTGGACGGGGCTACGAGCAGTACTTC. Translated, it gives CASSGRGYEQYF.

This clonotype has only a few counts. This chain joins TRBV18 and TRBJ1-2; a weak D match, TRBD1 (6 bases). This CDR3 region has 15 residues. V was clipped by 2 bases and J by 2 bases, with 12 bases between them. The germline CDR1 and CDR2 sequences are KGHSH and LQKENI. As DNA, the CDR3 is TGTGCCAGCTCACCATCCCGGGACACCAACTATGGCTACACCTTC. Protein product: CASSPSRDTNYGYTF.

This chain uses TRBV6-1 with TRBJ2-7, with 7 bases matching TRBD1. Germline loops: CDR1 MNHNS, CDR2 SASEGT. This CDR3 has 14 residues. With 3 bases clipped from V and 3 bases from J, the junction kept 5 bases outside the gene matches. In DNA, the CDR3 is TGTGCCAGCAGTGATCCAGGGGGATACTACGAGCAGTACTTC. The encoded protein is CASSDPGGYYEQYF.

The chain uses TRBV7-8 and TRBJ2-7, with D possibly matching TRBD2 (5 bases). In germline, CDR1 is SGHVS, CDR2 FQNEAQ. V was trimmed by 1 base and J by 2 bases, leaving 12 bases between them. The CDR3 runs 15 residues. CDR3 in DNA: TGTGCCAGCAGCTTAGGGTCGGAGGTGGCCTACGAGCAGTACTTC. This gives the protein CASSLGSEVAYEQYF. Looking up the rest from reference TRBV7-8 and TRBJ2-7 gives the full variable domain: GAGVSQSPRYKVAKRGQDVALRCDPISGHVSLFWYQQALGQGPEFLTYFQNEAQLDKSGLPSDRFFAERPEGSVSTLKIQRTQQEDSAVYLCASSLGSEVAYEQYFGPGTRLTVT.

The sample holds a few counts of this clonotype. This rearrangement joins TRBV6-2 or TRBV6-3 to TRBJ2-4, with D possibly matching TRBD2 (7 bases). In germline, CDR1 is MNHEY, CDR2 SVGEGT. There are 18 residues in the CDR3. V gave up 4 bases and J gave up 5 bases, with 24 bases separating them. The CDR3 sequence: CASSSIVGGRVGENIQYF. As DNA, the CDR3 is TGTGCCAGCAGTTCTATAGTCGGGGGGCGAGTGGGCGAAAACATTCAGTACTTC.

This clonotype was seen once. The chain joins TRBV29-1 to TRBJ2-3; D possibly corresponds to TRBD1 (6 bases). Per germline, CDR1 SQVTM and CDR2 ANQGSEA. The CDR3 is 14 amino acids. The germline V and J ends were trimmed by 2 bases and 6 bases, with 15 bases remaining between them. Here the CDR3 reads CSVEPAGVEDTQYF. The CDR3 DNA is TGCAGCGTTGAACCGGCAGGGGTGGAGGATACGCAGTATTTT.

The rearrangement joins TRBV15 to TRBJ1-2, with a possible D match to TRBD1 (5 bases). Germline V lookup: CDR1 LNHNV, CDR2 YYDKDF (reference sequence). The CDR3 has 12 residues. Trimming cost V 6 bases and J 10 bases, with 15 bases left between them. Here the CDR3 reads CATRSGTTDYTF. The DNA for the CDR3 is TGTGCCACCAGGTCTGGGACGACGGACTACACCTTC. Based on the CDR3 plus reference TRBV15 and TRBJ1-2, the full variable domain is DAMVIQNPRYQVTQFGKPVTLSCSQTLNHNVMYWYQQKSSQAPKLLFHYYDKDFNNEADTPDNFQSRRPNTSFCFLDIRSPGLGDTAMYLCATRSGTTDYTFGSGTRLTVV.

The DNA of the CDR3 is TGCAGTGCTAGAAACCGACAGGGCCAAGAGACCCAGTACTTC. It codes for CSARNRQGQETQYF. The V call is TRBV20-1, the J call TRBJ2-5, with 7 bases identical to TRBD1. V was pared by 2 bases and J by 1 base, with 4 bases of the junction left unmatched. The length of the CDR3 is 14 residues. Germline CDR1 and CDR2: DFQATT and SNEGSKA (reference sequence).

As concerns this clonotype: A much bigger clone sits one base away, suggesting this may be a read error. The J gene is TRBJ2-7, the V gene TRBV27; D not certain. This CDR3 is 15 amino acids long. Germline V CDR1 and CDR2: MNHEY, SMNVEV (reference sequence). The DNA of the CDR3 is TGTGCCGGCAGTCTAAAACCGGACGGTACCTACGAGCAGTACTTC. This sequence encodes CAGSLKPDGTYEQYF.

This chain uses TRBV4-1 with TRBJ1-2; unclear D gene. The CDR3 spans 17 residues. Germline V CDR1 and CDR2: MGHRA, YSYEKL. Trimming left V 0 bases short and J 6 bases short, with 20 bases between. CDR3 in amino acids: CASSQDPQPGAQDGYTF. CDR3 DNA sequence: TGCGCCAGCAGCCAAGATCCCCAACCGGGAGCTCAGGATGGCTACACCTTC.

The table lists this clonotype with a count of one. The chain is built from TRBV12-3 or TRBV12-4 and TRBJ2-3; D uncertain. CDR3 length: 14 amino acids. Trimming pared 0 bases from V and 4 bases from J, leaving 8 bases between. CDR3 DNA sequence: TGTGCCAGCAGTTTAGCGTGGGATCCAGATACGCAGTATTTT. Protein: CASSLAWDPDTQYF.